This T cell receptor (beta chain) appears in the sequencing data of a study of T cells in localized non-small cell lung cancer. Deletions cut 0 bases from V and 2 bases from J, with 11 bases between. This CDR3 comprises 15 residues. Germline V lookup: CDR1 SGHRS, CDR2 YFSETQ. Libraries were prepared by immunoSEQ multiplex PCR; TCRdb keeps only in-frame clonotypes and omits some of them. The data hold roughly 26,000 clones, with approximately 91% observed a single time. V usage is TRBV5-1 and J usage is TRBJ1-2, with a weak D call TRBD1 (5 bases). The starting material was peripheral blood, obtained before any cancer treatment. The receptor comes from a female donor over 55 with stage II squamous cell lung carcinoma. CDR3 in amino acids: CASSLASTDNYGYTF. The CDR3 DNA sequence: TGCGCCAGCAGCTTGGCATCGACAGACAACTATGGCTACACCTTC.